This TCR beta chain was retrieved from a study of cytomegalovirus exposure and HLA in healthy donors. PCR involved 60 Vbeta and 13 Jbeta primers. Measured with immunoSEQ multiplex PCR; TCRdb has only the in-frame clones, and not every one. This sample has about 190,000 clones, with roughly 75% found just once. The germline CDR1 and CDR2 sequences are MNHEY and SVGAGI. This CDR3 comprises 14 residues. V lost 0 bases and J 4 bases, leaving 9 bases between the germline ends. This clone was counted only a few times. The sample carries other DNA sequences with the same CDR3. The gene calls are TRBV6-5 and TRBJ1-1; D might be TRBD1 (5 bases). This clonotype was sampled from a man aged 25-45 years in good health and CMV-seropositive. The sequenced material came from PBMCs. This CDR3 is CASSYSSGSTEAFF. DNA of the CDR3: TGTGCCAGCAGTTACTCGTCAGGGTCCACTGAAGCTTTCTTT.